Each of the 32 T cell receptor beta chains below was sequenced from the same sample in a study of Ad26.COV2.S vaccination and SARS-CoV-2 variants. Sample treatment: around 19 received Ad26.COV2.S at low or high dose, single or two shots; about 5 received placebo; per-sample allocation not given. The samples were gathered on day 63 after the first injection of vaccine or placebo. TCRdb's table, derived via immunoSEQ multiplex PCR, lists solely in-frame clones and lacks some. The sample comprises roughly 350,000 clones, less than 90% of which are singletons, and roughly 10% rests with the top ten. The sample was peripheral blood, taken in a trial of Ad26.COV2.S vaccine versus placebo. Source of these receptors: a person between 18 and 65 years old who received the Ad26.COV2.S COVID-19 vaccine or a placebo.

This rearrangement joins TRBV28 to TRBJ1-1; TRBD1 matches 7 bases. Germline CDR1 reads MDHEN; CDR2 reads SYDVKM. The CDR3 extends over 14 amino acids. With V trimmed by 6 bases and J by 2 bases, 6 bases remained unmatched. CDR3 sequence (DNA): TGTGCCAGCAGCCAGACAGGGATTAACACTGAAGCTTTCTTT. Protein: CASSQTGINTEAFF. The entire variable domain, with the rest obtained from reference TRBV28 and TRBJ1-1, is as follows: DVKVTQSSRYLVKRTGEKVFLECVQDMDHENMFWYRQDPGLGLRLIYFSYDVKMKEKGDIPEGYSVSREKKERFSLILESASTNQTSMYLCASSQTGINTEAFFGQGTRLTVV.

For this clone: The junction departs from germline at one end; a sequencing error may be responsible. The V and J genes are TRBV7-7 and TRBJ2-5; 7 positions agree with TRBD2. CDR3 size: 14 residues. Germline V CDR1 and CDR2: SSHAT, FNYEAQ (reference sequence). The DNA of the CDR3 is TGTGCTAGCAGCTTAAATGGGGAGGGCGAGACCCAGTACTTC. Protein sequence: CASSLNGEGETQYF. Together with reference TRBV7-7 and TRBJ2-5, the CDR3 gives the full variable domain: GAGVSQSPRYKVTKRGQDVTLRCDPISSHATLYWYQQALGQGPEFLTYFNYEAQPDKSGLPSDRFSAERPEGSISTLTIQRTEQRDSAMYRCASSLNGEGETQYFGPGTRLLVL.

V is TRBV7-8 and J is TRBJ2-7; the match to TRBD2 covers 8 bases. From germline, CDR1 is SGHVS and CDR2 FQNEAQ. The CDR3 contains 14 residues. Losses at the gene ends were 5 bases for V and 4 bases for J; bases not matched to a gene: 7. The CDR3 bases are TGTGCCAGCAGCCCCCAGACTAGCGAGTACGAGCAGTACTTC. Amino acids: CASSPQTSEYEQYF.

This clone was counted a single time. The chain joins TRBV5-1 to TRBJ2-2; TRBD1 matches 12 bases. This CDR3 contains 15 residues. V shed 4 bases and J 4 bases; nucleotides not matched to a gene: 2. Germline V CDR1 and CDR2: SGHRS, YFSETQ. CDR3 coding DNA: TGCGCCAGCAGCCCGGGACAGGGGGCCACCGGGGAGCTGTTTTTT. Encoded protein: CASSPGQGATGELFF.

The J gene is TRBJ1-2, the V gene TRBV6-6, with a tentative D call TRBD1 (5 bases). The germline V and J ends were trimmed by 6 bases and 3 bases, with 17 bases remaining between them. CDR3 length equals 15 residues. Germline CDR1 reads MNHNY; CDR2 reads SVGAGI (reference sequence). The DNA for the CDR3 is TGTGCCAGCAGCGAGACAGTCCCGGGGGACTATGGCTACACCTTC. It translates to CASSETVPGDYGYTF.

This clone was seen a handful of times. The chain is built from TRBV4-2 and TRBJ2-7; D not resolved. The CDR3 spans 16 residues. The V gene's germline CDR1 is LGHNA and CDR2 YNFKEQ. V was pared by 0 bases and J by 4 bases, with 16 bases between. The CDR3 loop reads CASSQDLGFSAYEQYF. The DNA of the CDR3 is TGTGCCAGCAGCCAAGATCTAGGATTTTCGGCTTACGAGCAGTACTTC.

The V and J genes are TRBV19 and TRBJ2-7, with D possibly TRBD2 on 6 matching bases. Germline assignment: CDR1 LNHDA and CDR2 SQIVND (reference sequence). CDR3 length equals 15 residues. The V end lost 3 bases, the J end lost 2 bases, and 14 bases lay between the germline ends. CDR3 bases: TGTGCCAGTAGTATGACTGCTAGCGTAACCTACGAGCAGTACTTC. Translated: CASSMTASVTYEQYF.

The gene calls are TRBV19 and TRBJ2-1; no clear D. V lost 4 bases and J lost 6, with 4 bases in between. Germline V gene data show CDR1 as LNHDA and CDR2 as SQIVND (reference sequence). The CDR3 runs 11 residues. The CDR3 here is CASSSGNEQFF. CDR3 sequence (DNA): TGTGCCAGTAGTAGCGGCAATGAGCAGTTCTTC.

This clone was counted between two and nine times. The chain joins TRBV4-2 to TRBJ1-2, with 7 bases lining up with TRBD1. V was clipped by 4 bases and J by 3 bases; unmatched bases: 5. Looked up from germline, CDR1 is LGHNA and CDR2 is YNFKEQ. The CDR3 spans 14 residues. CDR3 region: CASSPGTADYGYTF. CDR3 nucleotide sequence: TGTGCCAGCAGCCCCGGGACAGCGGACTATGGCTACACCTTC.

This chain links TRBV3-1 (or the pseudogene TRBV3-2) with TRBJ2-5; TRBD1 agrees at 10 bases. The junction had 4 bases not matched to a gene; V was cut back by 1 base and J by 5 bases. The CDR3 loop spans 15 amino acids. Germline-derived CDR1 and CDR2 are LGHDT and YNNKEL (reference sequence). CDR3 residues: CASSQGQGAGETQYF. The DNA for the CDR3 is TGTGCCAGCAGCCAAGGACAGGGGGCCGGGGAGACCCAGTACTTC.

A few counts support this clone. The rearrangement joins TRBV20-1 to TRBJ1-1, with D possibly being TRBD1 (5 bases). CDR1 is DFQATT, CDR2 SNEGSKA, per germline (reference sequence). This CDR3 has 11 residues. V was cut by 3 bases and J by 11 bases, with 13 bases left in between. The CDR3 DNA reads TGCAGTGCTAGCGCGGGGCCTCATGCTTTCTTT. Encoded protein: CSASAGPHAFF.

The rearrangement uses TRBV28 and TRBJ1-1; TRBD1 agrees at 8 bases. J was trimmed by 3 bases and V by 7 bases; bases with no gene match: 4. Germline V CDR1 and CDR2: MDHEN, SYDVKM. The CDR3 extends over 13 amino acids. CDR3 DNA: TGTGCCAGCATTACAGGGGGTGACACTGAAGCTTTCTTT. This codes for CASITGGDTEAFF.

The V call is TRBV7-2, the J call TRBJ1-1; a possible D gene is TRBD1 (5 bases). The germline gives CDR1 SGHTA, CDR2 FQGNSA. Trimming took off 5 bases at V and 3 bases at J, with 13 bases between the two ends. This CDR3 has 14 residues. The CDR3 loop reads CASSPGVPYTEAFF. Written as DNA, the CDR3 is TGTGCCAGCAGCCCGGGGGTACCCTACACTGAAGCTTTCTTT. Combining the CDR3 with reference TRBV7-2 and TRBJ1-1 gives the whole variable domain GAGVSQSPSNKVTEKGKDVELRCDPISGHTALYWYRQSLGQGLEFLIYFQGNSAPDKSGLPSDRFSAERTGGSVSTLTIQRTQQEDSAVYLCASSPGVPYTEAFFGQGTRLTVV.

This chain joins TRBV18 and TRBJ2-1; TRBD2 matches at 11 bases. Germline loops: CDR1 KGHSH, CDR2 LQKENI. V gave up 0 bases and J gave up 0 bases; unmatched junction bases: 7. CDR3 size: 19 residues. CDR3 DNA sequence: TGTGCCAGCTCACCACCGCCTAGCGGGGGGCGGAGCTCCTACAATGAGCAGTTCTTC. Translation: CASSPPPSGGRSSYNEQFF.

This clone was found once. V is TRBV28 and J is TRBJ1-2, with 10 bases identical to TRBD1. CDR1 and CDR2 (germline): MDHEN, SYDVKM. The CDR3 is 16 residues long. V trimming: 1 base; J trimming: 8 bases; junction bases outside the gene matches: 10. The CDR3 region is CASSLSVLGQGRGYTF. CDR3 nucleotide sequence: TGTGCCAGCAGTTTATCGGTTTTGGGACAGGGGAGGGGCTACACCTTC.

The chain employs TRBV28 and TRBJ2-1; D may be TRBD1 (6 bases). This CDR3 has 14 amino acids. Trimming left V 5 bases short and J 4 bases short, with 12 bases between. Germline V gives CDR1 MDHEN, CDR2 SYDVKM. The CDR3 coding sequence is TGTGCCAGCAGTCCTACTGACAGGTACAATGAGCAGTTCTTC. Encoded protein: CASSPTDRYNEQFF.

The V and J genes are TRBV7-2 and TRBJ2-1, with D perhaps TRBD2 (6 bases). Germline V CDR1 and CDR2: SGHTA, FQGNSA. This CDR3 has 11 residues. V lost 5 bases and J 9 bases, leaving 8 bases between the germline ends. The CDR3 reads CASSPSVEQFF. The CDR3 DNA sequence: TGTGCCAGCAGCCCTAGCGTTGAGCAGTTCTTC.

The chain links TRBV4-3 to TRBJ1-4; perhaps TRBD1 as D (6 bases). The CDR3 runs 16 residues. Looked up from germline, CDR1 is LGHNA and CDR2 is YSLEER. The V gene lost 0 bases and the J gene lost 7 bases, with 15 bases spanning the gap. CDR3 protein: CASSQERGSGAEKLFF. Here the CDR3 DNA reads TGCGCCAGCAGCCAAGAAAGAGGCTCGGGGGCTGAAAAACTGTTTTTT.

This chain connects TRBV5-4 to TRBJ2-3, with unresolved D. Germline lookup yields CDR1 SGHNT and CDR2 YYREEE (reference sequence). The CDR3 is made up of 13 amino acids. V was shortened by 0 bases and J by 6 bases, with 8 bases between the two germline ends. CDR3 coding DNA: TGTGCCAGCAGCTTGGGGAATGGCGATACGCAGTATTTT. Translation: CASSLGNGDTQYF.

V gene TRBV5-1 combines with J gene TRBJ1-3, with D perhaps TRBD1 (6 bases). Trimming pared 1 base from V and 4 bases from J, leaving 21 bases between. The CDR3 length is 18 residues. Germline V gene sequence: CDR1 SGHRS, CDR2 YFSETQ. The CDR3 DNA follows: TGCGCCAGCAGCTTGCAGGACACAGGGCGGTTCTCCGGAAACACCATATATTTT. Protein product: CASSLQDTGRFSGNTIYF.

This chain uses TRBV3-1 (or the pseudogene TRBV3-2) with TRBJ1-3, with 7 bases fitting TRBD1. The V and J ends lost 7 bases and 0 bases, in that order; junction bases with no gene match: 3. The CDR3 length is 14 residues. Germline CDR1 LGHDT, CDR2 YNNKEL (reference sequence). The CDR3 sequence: CASKQGNSGNTIYF. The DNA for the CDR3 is TGTGCCAGCAAACAGGGGAACTCTGGAAACACCATATATTTT.

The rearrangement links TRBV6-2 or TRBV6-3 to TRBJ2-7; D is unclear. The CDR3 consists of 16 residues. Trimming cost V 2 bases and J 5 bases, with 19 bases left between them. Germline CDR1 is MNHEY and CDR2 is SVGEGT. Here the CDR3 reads CASSYPSRTLSNEQYF. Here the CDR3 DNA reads TGTGCCAGCAGTTACCCAAGTAGGACCTTGTCCAACGAGCAGTACTTC.

Here the CDR3 DNA reads TGTGCCAGCAGCCAAGCGTCACTAGCCGGGGAGCAGTTCTTC. Its translation: CASSQASLAGEQFF. V is TRBV3-1 (or the pseudogene TRBV3-2) and J is TRBJ2-1, with D possibly being TRBD2 (6 bases). There are 14 residues in the CDR3. The V and J ends lost 1 base and 10 bases respectively, with 14 bases between them. Germline values: CDR1 LGHDT, CDR2 YNNKEL (reference sequence).

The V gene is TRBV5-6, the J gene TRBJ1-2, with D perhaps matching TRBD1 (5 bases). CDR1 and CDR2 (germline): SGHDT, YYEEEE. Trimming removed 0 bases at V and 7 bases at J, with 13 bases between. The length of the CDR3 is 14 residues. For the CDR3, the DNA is TGTGCCAGCAGCTTGGCTCCGGGGACGGGTGGCTACACCTTC. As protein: CASSLAPGTGGYTF.

The DNA of the CDR3 is TGTGCCAGCAGCTTCCTAGCGGCGAACACCGGGGAGCTGTTTTTT. Its protein product is CASSFLAANTGELFF. The chain uses TRBV7-9 and TRBJ2-2, with 7 bases fitting TRBD2. V was pared by 3 bases and J by 0 bases, with 1 base of the junction left unmatched. The CDR3 loop spans 15 amino acids. Germline values: CDR1 SEHNR, CDR2 FQNEAQ (reference sequence).

The CDR3 DNA is TGTGCCAGCAGTTTTCGGAGAGACGGCAATCAGCCCCAGCATTTT. Amino acid sequence: CASSFRRDGNQPQHF. The chain employs TRBV28 and TRBJ1-5, with D unresolved. CDR3 size: 15 residues. V was trimmed by 3 bases and J by 2 bases, leaving 11 bases between them. Germline CDR1 MDHEN, CDR2 SYDVKM.

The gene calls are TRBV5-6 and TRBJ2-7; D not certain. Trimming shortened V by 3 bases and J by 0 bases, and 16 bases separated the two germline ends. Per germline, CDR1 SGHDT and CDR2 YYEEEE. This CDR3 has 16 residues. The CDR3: CASSYRNSLRSYEQYF. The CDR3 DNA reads TGTGCCAGCAGCTACCGGAACTCTCTACGCTCCTACGAGCAGTACTTC.

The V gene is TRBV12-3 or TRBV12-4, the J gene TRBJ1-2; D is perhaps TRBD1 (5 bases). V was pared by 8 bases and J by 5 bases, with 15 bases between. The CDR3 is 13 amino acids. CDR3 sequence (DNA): TGTGCCAGCGGAACTTTGGGGGATTATGGCTACACCTTC. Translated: CASGTLGDYGYTF.

The CDR3 spells CASTGPYEQYF. CDR3 sequence (DNA): TGTGCCAGCACCGGACCGTACGAGCAGTACTTC. J is TRBJ2-7 and V is TRBV3-1 (or the pseudogene TRBV3-2); D gene uncertain. The CDR3 runs 11 residues. Germline CDR1 reads LGHDT; CDR2 reads YNNKEL (reference sequence). Trimming shortened V by 7 bases and J by 4 bases, and 8 bases separated the two germline ends.

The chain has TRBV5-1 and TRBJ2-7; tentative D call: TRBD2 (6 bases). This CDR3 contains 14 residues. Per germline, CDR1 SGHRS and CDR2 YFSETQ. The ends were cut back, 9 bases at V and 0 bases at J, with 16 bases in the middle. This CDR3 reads CATRWRGGSYEQYF. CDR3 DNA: TGCGCCACCCGTTGGCGGGGAGGCTCCTACGAGCAGTACTTC.

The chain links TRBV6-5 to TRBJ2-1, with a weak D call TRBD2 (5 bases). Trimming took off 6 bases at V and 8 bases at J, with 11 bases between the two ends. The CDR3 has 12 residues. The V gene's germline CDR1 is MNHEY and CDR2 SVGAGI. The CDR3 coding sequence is TGTGCCAGCAGCCCGGGAAGGGATGAGCAGTTCTTC. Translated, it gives CASSPGRDEQFF.

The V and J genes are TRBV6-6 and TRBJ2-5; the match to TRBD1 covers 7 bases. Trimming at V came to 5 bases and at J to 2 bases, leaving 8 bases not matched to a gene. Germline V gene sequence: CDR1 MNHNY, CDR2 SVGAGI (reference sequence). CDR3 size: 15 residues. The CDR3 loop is CASSIQGTPQETQYF. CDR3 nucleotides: TGTGCCAGCAGTATACAGGGGACGCCTCAAGAGACCCAGTACTTC.